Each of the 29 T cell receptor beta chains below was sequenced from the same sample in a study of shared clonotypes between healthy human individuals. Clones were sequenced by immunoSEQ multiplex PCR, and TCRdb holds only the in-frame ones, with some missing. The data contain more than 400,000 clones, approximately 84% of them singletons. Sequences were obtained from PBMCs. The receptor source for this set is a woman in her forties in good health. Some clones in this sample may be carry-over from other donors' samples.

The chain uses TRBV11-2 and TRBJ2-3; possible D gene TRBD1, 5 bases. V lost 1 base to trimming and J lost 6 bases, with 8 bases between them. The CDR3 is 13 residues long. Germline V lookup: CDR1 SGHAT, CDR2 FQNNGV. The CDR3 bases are TGTGCCAGCAGCTTAGGCGCAGGGGATACGCAGTATTTT. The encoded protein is CASSLGAGDTQYF.

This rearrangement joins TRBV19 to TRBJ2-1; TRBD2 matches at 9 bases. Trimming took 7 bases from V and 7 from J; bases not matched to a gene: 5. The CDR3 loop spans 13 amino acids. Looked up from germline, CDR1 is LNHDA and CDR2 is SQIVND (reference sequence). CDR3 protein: CASKGLASNEQFF. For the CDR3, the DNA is TGTGCCAGTAAGGGACTAGCATCGAATGAGCAGTTCTTC.

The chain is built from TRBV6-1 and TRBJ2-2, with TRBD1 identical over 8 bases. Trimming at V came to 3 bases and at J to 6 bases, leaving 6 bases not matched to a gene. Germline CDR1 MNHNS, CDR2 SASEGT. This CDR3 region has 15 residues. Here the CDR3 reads CASSDQDRVAGELFF. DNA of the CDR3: TGTGCCAGCAGTGACCAGGACAGGGTAGCCGGGGAGCTGTTTTTT.

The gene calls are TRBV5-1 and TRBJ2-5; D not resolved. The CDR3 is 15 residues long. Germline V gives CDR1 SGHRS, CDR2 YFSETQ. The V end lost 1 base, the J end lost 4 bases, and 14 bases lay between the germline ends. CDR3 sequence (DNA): TGCGCCAGCAGCTTGACGGGCTCGTTCCGAGAGACCCAGTACTTC. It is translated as CASSLTGSFRETQYF.

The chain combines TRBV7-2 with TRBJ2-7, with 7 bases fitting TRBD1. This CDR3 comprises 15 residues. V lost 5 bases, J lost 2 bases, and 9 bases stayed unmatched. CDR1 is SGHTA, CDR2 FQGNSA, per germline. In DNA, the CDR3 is TGTGCCAGCAGCATCTCACAGGGGCTTGCCTACGAGCAGTACTTC. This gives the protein CASSISQGLAYEQYF.

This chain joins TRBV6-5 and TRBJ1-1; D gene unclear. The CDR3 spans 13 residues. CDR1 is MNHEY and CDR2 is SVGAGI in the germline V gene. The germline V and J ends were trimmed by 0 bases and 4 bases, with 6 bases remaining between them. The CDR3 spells CASSYSGRTEAFF. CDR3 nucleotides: TGTGCCAGCAGTTACTCCGGTCGCACTGAAGCTTTCTTT.

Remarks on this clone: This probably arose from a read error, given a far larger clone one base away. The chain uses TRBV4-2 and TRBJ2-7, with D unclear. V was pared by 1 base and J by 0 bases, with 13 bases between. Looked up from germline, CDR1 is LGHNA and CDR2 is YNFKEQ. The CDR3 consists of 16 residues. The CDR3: CASSQAGTSSSYEQYF. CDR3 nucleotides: TGTGCCAGCAGCCAAGCCGGTACGTCCAGCTCCTACGAGCAGTACTTC.

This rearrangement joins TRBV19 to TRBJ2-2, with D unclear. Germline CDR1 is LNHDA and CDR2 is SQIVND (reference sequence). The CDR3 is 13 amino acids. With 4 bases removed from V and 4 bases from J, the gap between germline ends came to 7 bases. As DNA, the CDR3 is TGTGCCAGTAGTAATGTCCGCACCGGGGAGCTGTTTTTT. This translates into CASSNVRTGELFF.

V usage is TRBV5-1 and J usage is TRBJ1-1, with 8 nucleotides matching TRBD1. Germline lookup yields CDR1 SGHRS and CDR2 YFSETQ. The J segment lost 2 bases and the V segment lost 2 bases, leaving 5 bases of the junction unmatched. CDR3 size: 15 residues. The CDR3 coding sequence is TGCGCCAGCAGCTTCGAGACAGGGGTTAACACTGAAGCTTTCTTT. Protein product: CASSFETGVNTEAFF.

CDR3 residues: CASRRPGQGAGGYTF. In nucleotides, the CDR3 is TGTGCCAGCAGGAGGCCGGGACAGGGGGCGGGCGGCTACACCTTC. The chain is built from TRBV27 and TRBJ1-2, with 12 bases that match TRBD1. The CDR3 length is 15 residues. Trimming removed 6 bases from V and 8 bases from J; junction bases left unmatched: 10. The germline gives CDR1 MNHEY, CDR2 SMNVEV (reference sequence).

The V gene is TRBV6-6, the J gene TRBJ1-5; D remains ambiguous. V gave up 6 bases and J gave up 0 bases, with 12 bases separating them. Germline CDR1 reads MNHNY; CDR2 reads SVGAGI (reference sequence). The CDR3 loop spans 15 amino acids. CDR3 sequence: CASSPGRYSNQPQHF. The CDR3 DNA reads TGTGCCAGCAGCCCCGGACGGTATAGCAATCAGCCCCAGCATTTT.

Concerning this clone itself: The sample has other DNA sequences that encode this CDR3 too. The CDR3, as DNA: TGTGCCAGCAGCCTGACAGGGAATAGCAATCAGCCCCAGCATTTT. Amino acid sequence: CASSLTGNSNQPQHF. This chain links TRBV7-2 with TRBJ1-5, with 7 bases matching TRBD1. The ends lost 5 bases at V and 0 bases at J; junction bases unmatched: 4. The CDR3 is 15 amino acids. Germline CDR1 SGHTA, CDR2 FQGNSA.

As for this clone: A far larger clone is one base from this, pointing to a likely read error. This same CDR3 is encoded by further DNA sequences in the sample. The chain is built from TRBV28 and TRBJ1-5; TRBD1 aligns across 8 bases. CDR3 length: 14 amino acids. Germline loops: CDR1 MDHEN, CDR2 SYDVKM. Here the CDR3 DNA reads TGTGCCAGCAGACGGACAGGGAACAATCAGCCCCAGCATTTC. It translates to CASRRTGNNQPQHF.

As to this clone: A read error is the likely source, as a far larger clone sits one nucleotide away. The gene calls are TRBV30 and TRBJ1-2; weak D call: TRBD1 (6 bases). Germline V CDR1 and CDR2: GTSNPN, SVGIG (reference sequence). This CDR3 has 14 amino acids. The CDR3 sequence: CAGSVLSGAGGYTF. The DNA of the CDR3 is TGTGCCGGGAGTGTACTGTCGGGGGCGGGTGGCTACACCTTC.

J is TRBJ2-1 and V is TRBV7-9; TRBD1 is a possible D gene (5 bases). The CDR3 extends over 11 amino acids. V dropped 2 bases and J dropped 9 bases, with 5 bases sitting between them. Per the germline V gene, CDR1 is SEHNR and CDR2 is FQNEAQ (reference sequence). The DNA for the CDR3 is TGTGCCAGCAGCTTAAGGGGTGAGCAGTTCTTC. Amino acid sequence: CASSLRGEQFF.

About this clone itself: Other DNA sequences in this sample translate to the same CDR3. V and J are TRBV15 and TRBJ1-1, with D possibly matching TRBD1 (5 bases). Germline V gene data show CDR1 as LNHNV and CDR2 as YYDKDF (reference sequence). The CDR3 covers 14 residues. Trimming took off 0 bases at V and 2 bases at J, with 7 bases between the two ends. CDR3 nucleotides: TGTGCCACCAGCAGAGATGGGGGAAACACTGAAGCTTTCTTT. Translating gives CATSRDGGNTEAFF.

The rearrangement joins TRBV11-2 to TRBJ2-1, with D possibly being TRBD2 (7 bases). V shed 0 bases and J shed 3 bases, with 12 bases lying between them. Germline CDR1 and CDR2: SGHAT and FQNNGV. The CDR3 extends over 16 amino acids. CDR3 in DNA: TGTGCCAGCAGCTTAGATCGGAGGGGGGGCTACAATGAGCAGTTCTTC. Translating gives CASSLDRRGGYNEQFF.

CDR3 nucleotide sequence: TGTGCCAGCAGCCCACTAGGACAGGGGGTCGATGAGCAGTTCTTC. It yields the protein CASSPLGQGVDEQFF. The chain combines TRBV7-3 with TRBJ2-1; TRBD1 matches at 10 bases. The germline V gene has CDR1 SGHTA and CDR2 FQGTGA. Trimming cost V 5 bases and J 8 bases; bases outside gene matches: 9. The CDR3 is 15 residues long.

CDR3 bases: TGTGCCAGTAGTAGGTGGGATACGCAGTATTTT. Its protein product is CASSRWDTQYF. The chain couples TRBV19 to TRBJ2-3; no clear D gene. Trimming removed 4 bases at V and 6 bases at J, with 5 bases between. The germline gives CDR1 LNHDA, CDR2 SQIVND (reference sequence). The CDR3 length is 11 residues.

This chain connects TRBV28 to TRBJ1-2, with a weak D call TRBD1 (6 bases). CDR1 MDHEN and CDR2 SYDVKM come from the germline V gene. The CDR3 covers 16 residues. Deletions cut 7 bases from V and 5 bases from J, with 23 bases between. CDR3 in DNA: TGTGCCAGCACCGAAAGGGTGGGGGGGCAGGGTTATGGCTACACCTTC. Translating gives CASTERVGGQGYGYTF.

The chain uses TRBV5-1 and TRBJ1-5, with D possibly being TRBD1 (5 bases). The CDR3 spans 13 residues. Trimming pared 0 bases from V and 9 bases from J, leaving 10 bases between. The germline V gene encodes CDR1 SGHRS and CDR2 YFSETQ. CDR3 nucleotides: TGCGCCAGCAGCTTGGGATGGGGGAGGCCCCAGCATTTT. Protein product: CASSLGWGRPQHF.

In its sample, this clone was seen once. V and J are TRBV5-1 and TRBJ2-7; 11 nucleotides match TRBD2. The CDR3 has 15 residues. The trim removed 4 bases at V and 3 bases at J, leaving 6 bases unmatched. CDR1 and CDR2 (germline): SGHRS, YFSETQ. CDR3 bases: TGCGCCAGCAGCCTTGGGACTAGCGGACTCTACGAGCAGTACTTC. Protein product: CASSLGTSGLYEQYF.

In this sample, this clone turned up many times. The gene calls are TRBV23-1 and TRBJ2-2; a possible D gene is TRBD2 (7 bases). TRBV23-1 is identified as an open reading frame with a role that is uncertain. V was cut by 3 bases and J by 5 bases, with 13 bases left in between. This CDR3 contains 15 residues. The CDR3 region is CASSQPQGGTGELFF. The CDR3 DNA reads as TGCGCCAGCAGTCAGCCACAGGGAGGGACCGGGGAGCTGTTTTTT.

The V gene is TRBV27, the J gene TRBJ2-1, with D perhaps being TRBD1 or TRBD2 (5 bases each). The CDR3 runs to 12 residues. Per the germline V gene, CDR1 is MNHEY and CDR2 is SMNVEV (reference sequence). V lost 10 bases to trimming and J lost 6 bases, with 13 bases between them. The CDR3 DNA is TGTGCCACCCCCGGGACCATCAATGAGCAGTTCTTC. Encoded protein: CATPGTINEQFF.

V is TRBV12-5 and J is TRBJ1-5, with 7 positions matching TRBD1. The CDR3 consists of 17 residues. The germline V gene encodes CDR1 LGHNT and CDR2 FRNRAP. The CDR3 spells CAKPRGGGLYSNQPQHF. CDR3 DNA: TGTGCCAAACCCAGGGGAGGGGGCCTCTATAGCAATCAGCCCCAGCATTTT.

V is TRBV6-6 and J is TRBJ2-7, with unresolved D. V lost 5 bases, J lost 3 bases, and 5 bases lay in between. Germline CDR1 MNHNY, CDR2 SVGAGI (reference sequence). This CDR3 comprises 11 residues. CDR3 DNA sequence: TGTGCCAGCAGTGACGTCTACGAGCAGTACTTC. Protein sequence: CASSDVYEQYF.

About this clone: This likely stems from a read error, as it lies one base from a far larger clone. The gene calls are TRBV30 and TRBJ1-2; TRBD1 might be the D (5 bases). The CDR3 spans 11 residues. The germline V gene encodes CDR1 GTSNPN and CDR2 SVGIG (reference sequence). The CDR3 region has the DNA TGTGCCTGGAGTCAGGGATCCGGCTACATCTTC. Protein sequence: CAWSQGSGYIF.

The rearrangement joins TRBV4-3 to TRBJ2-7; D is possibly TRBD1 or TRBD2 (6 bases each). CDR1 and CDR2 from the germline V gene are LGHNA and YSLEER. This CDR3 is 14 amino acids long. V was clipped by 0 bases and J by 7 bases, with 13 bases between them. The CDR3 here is CASSQEGRRGEQYF. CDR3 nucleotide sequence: TGCGCCAGCAGCCAAGAGGGCCGGAGGGGGGAGCAGTACTTC.

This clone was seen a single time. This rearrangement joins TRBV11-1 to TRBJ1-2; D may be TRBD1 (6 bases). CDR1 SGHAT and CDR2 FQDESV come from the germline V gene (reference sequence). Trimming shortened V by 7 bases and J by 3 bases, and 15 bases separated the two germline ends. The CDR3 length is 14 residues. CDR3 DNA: TGTGCCAGCACCCTACAGGGTTTGGACTATGGCTACACCTTC. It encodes CASTLQGLDYGYTF.